The source of this T cell receptor beta chain is a study of T cell responses to AZD1222 COVID-19 vaccine. With respect to this clone: The antigen remains undetermined.

Profiled with immunoSEQ multiplex PCR; TCRdb holds only in-frame clones, not every one. This sample has around 60,000 clones; over 85% occur once, and the top ten carry 4.5% to 5.5%. General study findings and limits: As reported, nearly half of all spike-specific TCRs target variant regions that are unmutated. An increase in Spike-specific TCR breadth and depth was observed after two AZD1222 doses.

Germline V lookup: CDR1 SGHVS, CDR2 FQNEAQ. The V gene end was trimmed by 4 bases and the J gene end by 0 bases; junction bases not matched to a gene: 4. CDR3 size: 17 residues. This specimen was peripheral blood, taken on day 0 of AZD1222 vaccination. The TCR comes from an adult in good health. The rearrangement joins TRBV7-8 to TRBJ2-1; 12 nucleotides agree with TRBD2. The CDR3 protein is CASSSTSGGTSYNEQFF. For the CDR3, the DNA is TGTGCCAGCAGCTCAACTAGCGGGGGGACCTCCTACAATGAGCAGTTCTTC. Variable domain in full (rest from reference TRBV7-8 and TRBJ2-1): GAGVSQSPRYKVAKRGQDVALRCDPISGHVSLFWYQQALGQGPEFLTYFQNEAQLDKSGLPSDRFFAERPEGSVSTLKIQRTQQEDSAVYLCASSSTSGGTSYNEQFFGPGTRLTVL.